Listed here are 19 T cell receptor beta chains from one sample, sequenced in a study of T cell responses to AZD1222 COVID-19 vaccine. Here immunoSEQ multiplex PCR was the method, and the copy in TCRdb shows in-frame clones only, minus some. The table includes about 130,000 clones, around 90% detected once. The source material was peripheral blood, sampled 28 days after the second AZD1222 dose. All receptors derive from an adult who received the AZD1222 COVID-19 vaccine.

The gene calls are TRBV7-9 and TRBJ2-7; 9 bases match TRBD1. The CDR3 has 14 amino acids. CDR1 is SEHNR and CDR2 is FQNEAQ in the germline V gene (reference sequence). V was clipped by 4 bases and J by 4 bases; unmatched bases: 5. The CDR3 sequence is CASSSSGTGYEQYF. In nucleotides, the CDR3 is TGTGCCAGCAGCTCATCCGGGACAGGGTACGAGCAGTACTTC.

The chain employs TRBV3-1 (or the pseudogene TRBV3-2) and TRBJ1-2; TRBD1 aligns across 7 bases. CDR1 is LGHDT and CDR2 is YNNKEL in the germline V gene (reference sequence). The CDR3 loop spans 15 amino acids. V gave up 5 bases and J gave up 4 bases; unmatched junction bases: 10. For the CDR3, the DNA is TGTGCCAGCAGCAAAACGGACAGGACCCCCTATGGCTACACCTTC. Protein sequence: CASSKTDRTPYGYTF.

This chain links TRBV5-6 with TRBJ2-7; TRBD1 might be the D (6 bases). V lost 0 bases and J lost 2, with 15 bases in between. The CDR3 contains 16 residues. Germline CDR1 reads SGHDT; CDR2 reads YYEEEE. The CDR3 reads CASSLVAGEPPYEQYF. The CDR3 coding sequence is TGTGCCAGCAGCTTGGTGGCAGGGGAACCCCCCTACGAGCAGTACTTC.

This clone was seen a single time. The chain joins TRBV10-2 to TRBJ1-1; 8 nucleotides align to TRBD1. CDR3 length: 14 residues. The germline V gene has CDR1 WSHSY and CDR2 SAAADI. V lost 4 bases and J lost 4; bases outside the gene matches: 5. CDR3 protein: CASSAGQGTTEAFF. CDR3 in DNA: TGCGCCAGCAGTGCTGGACAGGGAACCACTGAAGCTTTCTTT.

The gene calls are TRBV9 and TRBJ2-7; maybe TRBD1 (6 bases). Trimming removed 3 bases at V and 6 bases at J, with 19 bases between. This CDR3 has 15 amino acids. CDR1 and CDR2 from the germline V gene are SGDLS and YYNGEE. The CDR3 reads CASSGQDSLVGEQYF. The CDR3 DNA is TGTGCCAGCAGCGGGCAGGACAGTTTAGTCGGCGAGCAGTACTTC. Full variable domain (outside the CDR3, taken from reference TRBV9 and TRBJ2-7): DSGVTQTPKHLITATGQRVTLRCSPRSGDLSVYWYQQSLDQGLQFLIQYYNGEERAKGNILERFSAQQFPDLHSELNLSSLELGDSALYFCASSGQDSLVGEQYFGPGTRLTVT.

This clone was picked up one time. The chain carries TRBV19 and TRBJ1-5; D perhaps matches TRBD1 (6 bases). CDR1 and CDR2 from the germline V gene are LNHDA and SQIVND (reference sequence). CDR3 length: 16 residues. Trimming left V 3 bases short and J 4 bases short, with 16 bases between. The CDR3 spells CASSMGASGLNQPQHF. Written as DNA, the CDR3 is TGTGCCAGTAGTATGGGGGCAAGCGGTTTAAATCAGCCCCAGCATTTT.

This clone has more than one count but fewer than ten. The V and J genes are TRBV30 and TRBJ1-5; 7 bases agree with TRBD1. With V trimmed by 4 bases and J by 0 bases, 9 bases remained unmatched. Germline V lookup: CDR1 GTSNPN, CDR2 SVGIG (reference sequence). This CDR3 comprises 16 residues. CDR3 loop: CAWTQGDGYSNQPQHF. The DNA of the CDR3 is TGTGCCTGGACCCAGGGGGACGGGTATAGCAATCAGCCCCAGCATTTT. The entire variable domain, with the rest obtained from reference TRBV30 and TRBJ1-5, is as follows: SQTIHQWPATLVQPVGSPLSLECTVEGTSNPNLYWYRQAAGRGLQLLFYSVGIGQISSEVPQNLSASRPQDRQFILSSKKLLLSDSGFYLCAWTQGDGYSNQPQHFGDGTRLSIL.

The V call is TRBV7-8, the J call TRBJ2-2, with unresolved D. The CDR3 runs 15 residues. Germline loops: CDR1 SGHVS, CDR2 FQNEAQ. Trimming pared 3 bases from V and 0 bases from J, leaving 8 bases between. The CDR3 DNA is TGTGCCAGCAGCTTCGTCAGTTCGAACACCGGGGAGCTGTTTTTT. It translates to CASSFVSSNTGELFF.

The J gene is TRBJ1-5, the V gene TRBV7-9, with TRBD1 as a possible D gene (6 bases). V dropped 3 bases and J dropped 0 bases, with 6 bases sitting between them. The CDR3 runs 14 residues. Germline V gives CDR1 SEHNR, CDR2 FQNEAQ (reference sequence). The CDR3 reads CASSLDSSNQPQHF. The CDR3, as DNA: TGTGCCAGCAGCTTGGACAGTAGCAATCAGCCCCAGCATTTT.

The rearrangement joins TRBV7-9 to TRBJ1-5, with a possible D match to TRBD1 (6 bases). The CDR3 extends over 15 amino acids. Trimming took 4 bases from V and 0 from J, leaving 10 bases between them. Germline CDR1 is SEHNR and CDR2 is FQNEAQ (reference sequence). DNA for the CDR3: TGTGCCAGCAGCTCGGACAGTTATAGCAATCAGCCCCAGCATTTT. Its translation: CASSSDSYSNQPQHF.

The chain uses TRBV30 and TRBJ2-3; 11 bases are shared with TRBD1. V trimming: 5 bases; J trimming: 4 bases; junction bases outside the gene matches: 5. CDR1 GTSNPN and CDR2 SVGIG come from the germline V gene (reference sequence). CDR3 length equals 14 residues. CDR3 loop: CAWGTGGDADTQYF. The CDR3 DNA follows: TGTGCCTGGGGGACAGGGGGAGATGCAGATACGCAGTATTTT.

The CDR3 loop reads CASSYSLEGRETQYF. The CDR3 DNA follows: TGTGCCAGCAGTTACTCTCTGGAGGGTCGGGAGACCCAGTACTTC. The genes are TRBV6-5 and TRBJ2-5, with D perhaps matching TRBD2 (6 bases). V lost 0 bases and J lost 5, with 13 bases in between. The CDR3 contains 15 residues. Germline V gene data show CDR1 as MNHEY and CDR2 as SVGAGI.

The chain employs TRBV11-3 and TRBJ2-3; D unclear. V lost 1 base to trimming and J lost 1 base, with 3 bases between them. Looked up from germline, CDR1 is SGHNT and CDR2 is YENEEA. The CDR3 has 13 residues. The CDR3 reads CASSLAGTDTQYF. CDR3 bases: TGTGCCAGCAGCTTAGCGGGCACAGATACGCAGTATTTT.

The chain joins TRBV9 to TRBJ1-3; D is ambiguous. CDR1 is SGDLS and CDR2 is YYNGEE in the germline V gene. V lost 5 bases to trimming and J lost 2 bases, with 5 bases between them. The CDR3 covers 12 residues. The CDR3 spells CASSGTGNTIYF. Written as DNA, the CDR3 is TGTGCCAGCAGTGGGACTGGAAACACCATATATTTT. The whole variable domain, remainder taken from reference TRBV9 and TRBJ1-3, is DSGVTQTPKHLITATGQRVTLRCSPRSGDLSVYWYQQSLDQGLQFLIQYYNGEERAKGNILERFSAQQFPDLHSELNLSSLELGDSALYFCASSGTGNTIYFGEGSWLTVV.

This clone came up once. The chain combines TRBV19 with TRBJ1-1; D might be TRBD1 (6 bases). This CDR3 has 15 amino acids. The V and J ends lost 6 bases and 11 bases respectively, with 25 bases between them. In germline, CDR1 is LNHDA, CDR2 SQIVND (reference sequence). CDR3 sequence (DNA): TGTGCCAGTAGAGAGAGGTGGGGGGGCGCGGAGGCGGCTTTCTTT. Its translation is CASRERWGGAEAAFF.

This clone was detected once. The gene calls are TRBV7-9 and TRBJ1-5; TRBD1 agrees at 8 bases. This CDR3 spans 14 amino acids. Germline V gene lookup returns CDR1 SEHNR and CDR2 FQNEAQ (reference sequence). The V and J ends lost 5 bases and 5 bases, in that order; junction bases with no gene match: 5. The DNA for the CDR3 is TGTGCCAGCAGCAACTCGACAGGGGATCAGCCCCAGCATTTT. As protein: CASSNSTGDQPQHF.

The V and J genes are TRBV5-1 and TRBJ1-5; D may be TRBD1 (5 bases). This CDR3 region has 15 residues. V lost 4 bases, J lost 5 bases, and 16 bases lay in between. From germline, CDR1 is SGHRS and CDR2 YFSETQ. As DNA, the CDR3 is TGCGCCAGCAGCCCCCTTGGGGGGGATCATCAGCCCCAGCATTTT. It encodes CASSPLGGDHQPQHF.

V and J are TRBV5-1 and TRBJ2-2; 12 bases are shared with TRBD2. The CDR3 runs 17 residues. V gave up 5 bases and J gave up 1 base; unmatched junction bases: 6. Germline assignment: CDR1 SGHRS and CDR2 YFSETQ. The CDR3 here is CASSYKTSGGNTGELFF. The CDR3 DNA is TGCGCCAGCAGTTACAAGACTAGCGGGGGGAACACCGGGGAGCTGTTTTTT.

The chain couples TRBV27 to TRBJ1-3; D perhaps matches TRBD1 (6 bases). Germline V CDR1 and CDR2: MNHEY, SMNVEV (reference sequence). V lost 5 bases and J lost 4, with 12 bases in between. CDR3 length equals 14 residues. CDR3 amino acids: CASSPSGGGNTIYF. The CDR3 DNA is TGTGCCAGCAGTCCATCCGGGGGCGGAAACACCATATATTTT.